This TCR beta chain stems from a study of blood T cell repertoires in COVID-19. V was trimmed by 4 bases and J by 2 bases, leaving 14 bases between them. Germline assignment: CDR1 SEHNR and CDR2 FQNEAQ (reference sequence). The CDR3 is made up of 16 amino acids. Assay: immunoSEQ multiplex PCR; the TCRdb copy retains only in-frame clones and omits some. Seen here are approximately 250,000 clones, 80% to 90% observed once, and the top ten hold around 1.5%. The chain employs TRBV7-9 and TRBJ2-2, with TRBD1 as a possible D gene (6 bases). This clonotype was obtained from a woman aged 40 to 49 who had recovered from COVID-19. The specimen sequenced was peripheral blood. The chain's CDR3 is CASSSARGLNTGELFF. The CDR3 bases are TGTGCCAGCAGCTCGGCCAGGGGATTAAACACCGGGGAGCTGTTTTTT. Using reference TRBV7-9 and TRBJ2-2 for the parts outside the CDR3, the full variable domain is DTGVSQNPRHKITKRGQNVTFRCDPISEHNRLYWYRQTLGQGPEFLTYFQNEAQLEKSRLLSDRFSAERPKGSFSTLEIQRTEQGDSAMYLCASSSARGLNTGELFFGEGSRLTVL.